This T cell receptor (beta chain) was identified during a study of blood T cell repertoires in COVID-19. Profiling relied on immunoSEQ multiplex PCR, and the TCRdb table lists in-frame clones only, not all of them. This table has a few hundred thousand clones, 88% appearing once. Cohorts were assigned according to the clinical history that participants reported. Recovered status applied to Cohort 3 donors who had two consecutive negative PCRs. It also applied to those with clearance or with symptom resolution. Sequences were obtained from PBMCs or T cells enriched from blood (not recorded which). This TCR came from a woman in her late teens or twenties who had recovered from COVID-19.

CDR3 sequence: CAWSVSGFTEAFF. The CDR3, as DNA: TGTGCCTGGAGTGTATCAGGGTTCACTGAAGCTTTCTTT. The chain links TRBV30 to TRBJ1-1, with D perhaps TRBD1 (5 bases). Trimming took off 0 bases at V and 4 bases at J, with 9 bases between the two ends. From germline, CDR1 is GTSNPN and CDR2 SVGIG (reference sequence). The CDR3 consists of 13 residues.